The rows below give T cell receptor beta chains drawn from one sample of a study of OX40 agonist ivuxolimab in advanced cancers. Measured with immunoSEQ multiplex PCR; TCRdb has only the in-frame clones, and not every one. The sample has 90,000 or so clones; 90% to 95% are singletons. Sequenced material: CD4+ or CD8+ T cells sorted from blood, taken in a trial of the OX40 agonist ivuxolimab. The receptors originated from an adult with an advanced solid tumor such as melanoma, head and neck, liver or kidney cancer. The CDR3 runs from the conserved cysteine through the conserved F or W. The order of the fields is D gene, J gene, clone size, CDR3 length, V gene, CDR3 protein, CDR3 DNA. The D gene is left open where the match is weak. Not every row has a clone size; where given, it reads once, few, many or a size class.

TRBD2 TRBJ2-3 . 15 TRBV5-1 CASSLVAGAGDTQYF TGCGCCAGCAGCTTGGTGGCGGGAGCGGGAGATACGCAGTATTTT
TRBD1 TRBJ1-3 . 19 TRBV28 CASTPSPGTGTDTGNTIYF TGTGCCAGCACCCCGAGTCCCGGGACAGGGACCGACACGGGAAACACCATATATTTT
TRBD1 TRBJ1-1 . 17 TRBV5-1 CASSTIGQGARYAEAFF TGCGCCAGCAGCACAATTGGACAGGGGGCGCGGTACGCTGAAGCTTTCTTT
. TRBJ2-5 . 12 TRBV30 CAWSGGPETQYF TGTGCCTGGAGCGGGGGCCCCGAGACCCAGTACTTC
TRBD1 TRBJ2-7 . 16 TRBV29-1 CSVEGSRTGSYYEQYF TGCAGCGTTGAAGGCTCCAGGACAGGGTCCTACTACGAGCAGTACTTC
TRBD2 TRBJ2-1 . 15 TRBV5-1 CASGPGLAGGPAEFF TGCGCCAGCGGACCGGGACTAGCGGGAGGTCCCGCCGAGTTCTTC
. TRBJ2-1 . 14 TRBV30 CAWRGILTYNEQFF TGTGCCTGGAGGGGCATCCTAACCTACAATGAGCAGTTCTTC
. TRBJ2-1 . 13 TRBV5-1 CASSADVNNEQFF TGCGCCAGCAGCGCGGACGTTAACAATGAGCAGTTCTTC
TRBD1 TRBJ1-5 . 14 TRBV30 CAWSVIQGVQPQHF TGTGCCTGGAGTGTAATACAGGGGGTTCAGCCCCAGCATTTT
. TRBJ1-2 . 14 TRBV5-4 CASSPGNRAYGYTF TGTGCCAGCAGCCCCGGGAATAGGGCCTATGGCTACACCTTC
TRBD1 TRBJ2-5 . 14 TRBV15 CATSRDRGRETQYF TGTGCCACCAGCAGAGACAGGGGGCGGGAGACCCAGTACTTC
. TRBJ2-1 once 14 TRBV10-2 CASHGASGGQGQFF TGCGCCAGTCACGGGGCTAGCGGGGGACAGGGGCAGTTCTTC
. TRBJ2-5 . 16 TRBV18 CASSPTTREKQETQYF TGTGCCAGCTCACCAACCACCAGGGAGAAGCAAGAGACCCAGTACTTC
. TRBJ2-3 . 19 TRBV15 CATSRDIGGVGGGTDTQYF TGTGCCACCAGCAGAGATATCGGGGGCGTCGGAGGAGGCACAGATACGCAGTATTTT
. TRBJ2-3 . 17 TRBV7-9 CATSPGLAGSPTDTQYF TGTGCCACCTCACCGGGGCTAGCCGGAAGCCCCACAGATACGCAGTATTTT
TRBD1 TRBJ1-2 . 15 TRBV13 CASRSGTGASYGYTF TGTGCCAGCAGGTCCGGGACAGGGGCGAGCTATGGCTACACCTTC
. TRBJ1-4 . 16 TRBV6-1 CASSEGWDSNREKLFF TGTGCCAGCAGTGAAGGTTGGGACTCGAATCGCGAAAAACTGTTTTTT